The source of this TCR beta chain is a study of human CD8 memory T cell subsets. Findings and limits, study-wide: Precursor exhausted T cells appeared less diverse than stem-like memory T cells according to Chao1 estimates.

CDR3 length: 12 residues. Germline values: CDR1 SQVTM, CDR2 ANQGSEA. As to this clonotype: Its antigen remains unidentified.

UMI-labeled 5' RACE yielded the TCR beta libraries. TCRdb reworked the 5' RACE reads into one entry per CDR3 protein, no DNA. The sample spans about 4,000 distinct CDR3 sequences; the ten largest clones claim approximately 31%. Source material: CD8+ T cells from PBMCs. The chain is built from TRBV29-1 and TRBJ2-1; TCRdb picks TRBD1, but there is no DNA to check that call. This sequence originates from a human donor in good health. The CDR3 protein is CSVDGTYNEQFF.